This passage covers 21 T cell receptor beta chains from one sample sequenced in a study of neurological immune-mediated disorders. Described time point: longitudinal time-point 3. Using its own MiXCR run on the 5' RACE reads, TCRdb lists one record per CDR3 protein. The table lists about 99,000 distinct CDR3 sequences, 9.5% to 14% of them singletons, with around 3.3% in the top ten. The sample was PBMCs. The source of these receptors is a female donor with HTLV-1-associated myelopathy (HAM/TSP).

Concerning this clonotype itself: This may be a read error, as it is one base from a much larger clone. V and J are TRBV5-1 and TRBJ2-3, with D perhaps TRBD1 (5 bases). The CDR3 consists of 15 residues. Germline lookup yields CDR1 SGHRS and CDR2 YFSETQ. Here the CDR3 reads CASSLAAKDTGTQYF. CDR3 sequence (DNA): TGCGCCAGCAGCTTGGCGGCAAAGGACACAGGTACGCAGTATTTT.

This clonotype was recorded at least ten times. The chain is built from TRBV5-1 and TRBJ2-7, with 8 bases matching TRBD2. There are 14 residues in the CDR3. With V trimmed by 3 bases and J by 2 bases, 4 bases remained unmatched. Germline-derived CDR1 and CDR2 are SGHRS and YFSETQ. Here the CDR3 reads CASSYTSGPYEQYF. CDR3 DNA: TGCGCCAGCAGCTACACTAGCGGACCCTACGAGCAGTACTTC.

There are many counts of this clonotype. The V gene is TRBV20-1, the J gene TRBJ2-7; the match to TRBD2 covers 7 bases. The J segment lost 4 bases and the V segment lost 2 bases, leaving 14 bases of the junction unmatched. This CDR3 comprises 16 residues. The germline gives CDR1 DFQATT, CDR2 SNEGSKA (reference sequence). The CDR3 loop is CSARRAGFKFTYEQYF. CDR3 coding DNA: TGCAGTGCTAGACGAGCGGGGTTTAAGTTTACGTACGAGCAGTACTTC.

In this sample, this clonotype turned up many times. This CDR3 reads CSPALTDTQYF. CDR3 DNA sequence: TGCAGTCCCGCCCTCACAGATACGCAGTATTTT. This chain connects TRBV20-1 to TRBJ2-3; D gene ambiguous. The CDR3 has 11 amino acids. The V gene lost 8 bases and the J gene lost 2 bases, with 8 bases spanning the gap. Germline values: CDR1 DFQATT, CDR2 SNEGSKA (reference sequence).

This clonotype was recorded many times. The CDR3 loop reads CASSQDRPDTQYF. DNA for the CDR3: TGCGCCAGCAGCCAGGACAGGCCCGATACGCAGTATTTT. This chain uses TRBV5-1 with TRBJ2-3; 7 bases agree with TRBD1. The CDR3 runs 13 residues. Germline loops: CDR1 SGHRS, CDR2 YFSETQ. V was pared by 4 bases and J by 6 bases, with 5 bases of the junction left unmatched.

This clonotype was counted ten times or more. The CDR3 DNA reads TGCAGTGCTAGAATGGGCGGCTATGGCTACACCTTC. Amino acid sequence: CSARMGGYGYTF. The V and J genes are TRBV20-1 and TRBJ1-2; D gene uncertain. The germline gives CDR1 DFQATT, CDR2 SNEGSKA (reference sequence). This CDR3 is 12 amino acids long. V was pared by 2 bases and J by 4 bases, with 8 bases between.

This clonotype was recorded many times. This chain links TRBV12-3 or TRBV12-4 with TRBJ2-2; D is unresolved. Trimming removed 7 bases at V and 2 bases at J, with 17 bases between. The CDR3 is 16 residues long. CDR3 sequence (DNA): TGTGCCAGCACCTCCCCAAGTGACGGAAACACCGGGGAGCTGTTTTTT. As protein: CASTSPSDGNTGELFF.

This clonotype was found many times. The V call is TRBV5-8, the J call TRBJ2-5, with unresolved D. The CDR3 is 12 residues long. Germline lookup yields CDR1 SGHTS and CDR2 YDEGEE. Trimming removed 1 base from V and 7 bases from J, with 8 bases in between. The CDR3 DNA reads as TGTGCCAGCAGCTTGAAGAGTACGACCCAGTACTTC. The encoded protein is CASSLKSTTQYF.

At least ten counts were recorded for this clonotype. DNA for the CDR3: TGTGCCAGCAGTCCGCGGACAGGGAGGAATCAGCCCCAGCATTTT. Residues: CASSPRTGRNQPQHF. The genes are TRBV28 and TRBJ1-5, with 8 bases that match TRBD1. The V gene's germline CDR1 is MDHEN and CDR2 SYDVKM. The length of the CDR3 is 15 residues. The J segment lost 4 bases and the V segment lost 5 bases, leaving 7 bases of the junction unmatched.

This clonotype was seen at least ten times. This sequence joins TRBV6-1 and TRBJ1-1, with 10 bases fitting TRBD1. CDR3 length equals 16 residues. J lost 6 bases, V lost 5 bases, and 12 bases had no gene match. The germline V gene encodes CDR1 MNHNS and CDR2 SASEGT. The CDR3 loop reads CASSQNLGQGTAEAFF. CDR3 in DNA: TGTGCCAGCAGTCAAAATTTGGGACAGGGGACGGCTGAAGCTTTCTTT.

This sequence joins TRBV19 and TRBJ2-1, with 14 bases that match TRBD2. J was trimmed by 4 bases and V by 3 bases; bases with no gene match: 8. This CDR3 contains 18 residues. CDR1 is LNHDA and CDR2 is SQIVND in the germline V gene (reference sequence). The CDR3 loop is CASSIGLAGGYPYNEQFF. The CDR3 DNA reads TGTGCCAGTAGTATCGGACTAGCGGGGGGCTACCCATACAATGAGCAGTTCTTC. Supplemented by reference TRBV19 and TRBJ2-1, the full variable domain reads DGGITQSPKYLFRKEGQNVTLSCEQNLNHDAMYWYRQDPGQGLRLIYYSQIVNDFQKGDIAEGYSVSREKKESFPLTVTSAQKNPTAFYLCASSIGLAGGYPYNEQFFGPGTRLTVL.

This clonotype appeared many times. This chain joins TRBV5-1 and TRBJ1-1; 9 bases line up with TRBD1. The CDR3 spans 15 residues. Losses at the gene ends were 5 bases for V and 5 bases for J; bases not matched to a gene: 10. Germline values: CDR1 SGHRS, CDR2 YFSETQ. Here the CDR3 reads CASRVAQGARTEAFF. CDR3 bases: TGCGCCAGCAGGGTTGCACAGGGGGCGAGGACTGAAGCTTTCTTT.

Ten or more counts support this clonotype. This rearrangement joins TRBV9 to TRBJ2-3, with 10 bases identical to TRBD1. Trimming took 2 bases from V and 6 from J; bases not matched to a gene: 3. This CDR3 is built from 14 residues. The V gene's germline CDR1 is SGDLS and CDR2 YYNGEE. In DNA, the CDR3 is TGTGCCAGCAGCGTGACAGGGGGCGGGGATACGCAGTATTTT. Amino acids: CASSVTGGGDTQYF.

CDR3 nucleotides: TGCGCCAGCAGCTTGGACAGGGGCCCCAAGGTTTATAGCAATCAGCCCCAGCATTTT. The encoded protein is CASSLDRGPKVYSNQPQHF. The chain uses TRBV5-1 and TRBJ1-5, with 7 bases matching TRBD1. The V and J ends lost 0 bases and 0 bases, in that order; junction bases with no gene match: 12. CDR1 SGHRS and CDR2 YFSETQ come from the germline V gene. The CDR3 has 19 amino acids. The variable domain in full, with the rest retrieved from reference TRBV5-1 and TRBJ1-5, is KAGVTQTPRYLIKTRGQQVTLSCSPISGHRSVSWYQQTPGQGLQFLFEYFSETQRNKGNFPGRFSGRQFSNSRSEMNVSTLELGDSALYLCASSLDRGPKVYSNQPQHFGDGTRLSIL.

This clonotype was observed many times. The rearrangement joins TRBV28 to TRBJ1-2; the match to TRBD1 covers 8 bases. The CDR3 covers 16 residues. CDR1 and CDR2 (germline): MDHEN, SYDVKM. After removal of 6 bases from V and 2 bases from J, the junction contained 11 bases not matched to a gene. The CDR3 loop reads CASSPRQGTTNYGYTF. CDR3 bases: TGTGCCAGCAGCCCTCGACAGGGGACGACGAACTATGGCTACACCTTC.

This clonotype was seen ten or more times. V usage is TRBV5-1 and J usage is TRBJ2-1; TRBD2 matches at 12 bases. V dropped 0 bases and J dropped 6; count of bases not matched to a gene: 1. Germline V lookup: CDR1 SGHRS, CDR2 YFSETQ. The CDR3 is 15 residues long. CDR3 loop: CASSLELAGGNEQFF. The CDR3 nucleotides read TGCGCCAGCAGCTTGGAACTAGCGGGGGGCAATGAGCAGTTCTTC. Supplemented by reference TRBV5-1 and TRBJ2-1, the full variable domain reads KAGVTQTPRYLIKTRGQQVTLSCSPISGHRSVSWYQQTPGQGLQFLFEYFSETQRNKGNFPGRFSGRQFSNSRSEMNVSTLELGDSALYLCASSLELAGGNEQFFGPGTRLTVL.

The chain recombines TRBV5-1 with TRBJ2-2; 7 bases fit TRBD1. The CDR3 extends over 14 amino acids. Trimming took 4 bases from V and 6 from J; bases not matched to a gene: 6. Germline V lookup: CDR1 SGHRS, CDR2 YFSETQ. CDR3 in amino acids: CASSPRQGSGELFF. The DNA of the CDR3 is TGCGCCAGCAGCCCCCGACAGGGTTCCGGGGAGCTGTTTTTT.

This clonotype was picked up many times. This sequence joins TRBV7-9 and TRBJ2-1; TRBD2 matches 9 bases. Germline CDR1 and CDR2: SEHNR and FQNEAQ (reference sequence). This CDR3 region has 14 residues. Unmatched junction bases numbered 10, after V lost 4 bases and J lost 12 bases. CDR3 residues: CASSSGGLAGWQFF. For the CDR3, the DNA is TGTGCCAGCAGCTCAGGGGGACTAGCCGGTTGGCAGTTCTTC.

This clonotype occurred many times. J is TRBJ2-3 and V is TRBV20-1, with TRBD2 matching 12 bases. With 3 bases clipped from V and 5 bases from J, the junction kept 6 bases outside the gene matches. The CDR3 contains 15 residues. Germline CDR1 reads DFQATT; CDR2 reads SNEGSKA (reference sequence). CDR3 protein: CSASLLAGGRDTQYF. In DNA, the CDR3 is TGCAGTGCTAGTCTTCTAGCGGGGGGGAGAGATACGCAGTATTTT.

This clonotype was found many times. V and J are TRBV7-2 and TRBJ1-4; D may be TRBD1 (5 bases). Deletions cut 1 base from V and 7 bases from J, with 13 bases between. Germline V CDR1 and CDR2: SGHTA, FQGNSA. The CDR3 runs 15 residues. CDR3 protein: CASSLVRARVEKLFF. The CDR3 region has the DNA TGTGCCAGCAGCTTAGTCAGGGCCCGGGTTGAAAAACTGTTTTTT.

This clonotype was observed at least ten times. V is TRBV7-2 and J is TRBJ2-7, with 14 bases matching TRBD2. The CDR3 contains 16 residues. Per the germline V gene, CDR1 is SGHTA and CDR2 is FQGNSA. The junction had 8 bases not matched to a gene; V was cut back by 5 bases and J by 5 bases. The CDR3 loop reads CASSKTSGGAMHEQYF. The CDR3 DNA follows: TGTGCCAGCAGCAAGACTAGCGGGGGGGCTATGCACGAGCAGTACTTC.